This entry lists 5 T cell receptor beta chains sequenced from one sample in a study of CD8+ T cells in alopecia areata. RNA extraction and reverse transcription yielded cDNA as sequencing template. Assay used: immunoSEQ multiplex PCR; TCRdb lists only in-frame clones, some missing. The sample lists 100,000 to 130,000 clones, 84% occurring once. This sample's treatment: oral pan-JAK inhibitor, 5-10 mg twice daily. This sample comprised CD8+ T cells sorted from blood, obtained at week 24, from a patient treated with tofacitinib. These receptors were taken from a human donor with alopecia areata.

There are a few counts of this clone. The rearrangement uses TRBV6-5 and TRBJ2-1, with D possibly being TRBD2 (6 bases). The CDR3 covers 14 residues. V was pared by 0 bases and J by 10 bases, with 13 bases between. Germline V gives CDR1 MNHEY, CDR2 SVGAGI. CDR3 residues: CASSYSTGDLEQFF. The CDR3 DNA is TGTGCCAGCAGTTACTCGACGGGGGATCTAGAGCAGTTCTTC.

This clone was found a few times. V gene TRBV7-9 combines with J gene TRBJ2-5; 7 bases are shared with TRBD1. Germline CDR1 reads SEHNR; CDR2 reads FQNEAQ (reference sequence). The CDR3 totals 14 residues. The V gene end was trimmed by 4 bases and the J gene end by 3 bases; junction bases not matched to a gene: 5. The CDR3 nucleotides read TGTGCCAGCAGCTCGAGGGACAGTAAAGAGACCCAGTACTTC. Amino acids: CASSSRDSKETQYF.

The CDR3 loop is CASSYGLSGAGEQYF. DNA for the CDR3: TGTGCCAGCAGTTACGGATTATCAGGGGCGGGCGAGCAGTACTTC. The rearrangement joins TRBV6-5 to TRBJ2-7; D may be TRBD1 (6 bases). The V gene's germline CDR1 is MNHEY and CDR2 SVGAGI. V was pared by 2 bases and J by 6 bases, with 17 bases between. This CDR3 comprises 15 residues.

The V gene is TRBV9, the J gene TRBJ2-7; 7 nucleotides align to TRBD1. The CDR3 sequence is 12 residues long. Germline loops: CDR1 SGDLS, CDR2 YYNGEE. V shed 3 bases and J 6 bases; nucleotides not matched to a gene: 3. CDR3 sequence (DNA): TGTGCCAGCAGCGGACAGGGCGGCGAGCAGTACTTC. Translated: CASSGQGGEQYF. The whole variable domain, filled in from reference TRBV9 and TRBJ2-7, reads DSGVTQTPKHLITATGQRVTLRCSPRSGDLSVYWYQQSLDQGLQFLIQYYNGEERAKGNILERFSAQQFPDLHSELNLSSLELGDSALYFCASSGQGGEQYFGPGTRLTVT.

The V gene is TRBV5-1, the J gene TRBJ1-1; tentatively, D is TRBD1 (5 bases). CDR3 length equals 15 residues. The ends were cut back, 2 bases at V and 1 base at J, with 12 bases in the middle. Germline V gene data show CDR1 as SGHRS and CDR2 as YFSETQ. CDR3 in amino acids: CASSFLGDANTEAFF. The CDR3, as DNA: TGCGCCAGCAGCTTTTTAGGGGACGCGAACACTGAAGCTTTCTTT.